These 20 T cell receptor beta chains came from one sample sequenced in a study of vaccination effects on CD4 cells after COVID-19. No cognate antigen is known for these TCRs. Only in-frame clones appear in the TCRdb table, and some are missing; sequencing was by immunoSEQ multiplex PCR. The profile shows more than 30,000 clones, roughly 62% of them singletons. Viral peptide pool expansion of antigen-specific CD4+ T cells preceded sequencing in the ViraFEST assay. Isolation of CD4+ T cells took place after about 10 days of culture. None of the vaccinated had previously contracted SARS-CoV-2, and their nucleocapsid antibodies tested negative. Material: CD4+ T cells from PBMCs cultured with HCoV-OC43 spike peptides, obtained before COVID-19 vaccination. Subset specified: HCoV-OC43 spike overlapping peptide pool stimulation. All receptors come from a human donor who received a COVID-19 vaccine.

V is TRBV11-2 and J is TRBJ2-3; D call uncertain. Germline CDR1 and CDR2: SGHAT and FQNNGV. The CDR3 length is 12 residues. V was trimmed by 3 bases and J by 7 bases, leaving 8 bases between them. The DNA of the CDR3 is TGTGCCAGCAGCTTGCCACATTATACGCAGTATTTT. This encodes CASSLPHYTQYF.

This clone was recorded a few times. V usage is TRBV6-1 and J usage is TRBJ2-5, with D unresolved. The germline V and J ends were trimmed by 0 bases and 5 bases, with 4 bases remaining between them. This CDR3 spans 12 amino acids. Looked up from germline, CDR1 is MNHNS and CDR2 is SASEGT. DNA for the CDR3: TGTGCCAGCAGTGAAGCTGGGGAGACCCAGTACTTC. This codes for CASSEAGETQYF.

The CDR3, as DNA: TGTGCCTGGAGTGTAGGAGTTGTGAGTGGCTACACCTTC. Its translation is CAWSVGVVSGYTF. The chain is built from TRBV30 and TRBJ1-2; no clear D gene. The CDR3 totals 13 residues. Germline assignment: CDR1 GTSNPN and CDR2 SVGIG (reference sequence). V was cut by 0 bases and J by 7 bases, with 12 bases left in between.

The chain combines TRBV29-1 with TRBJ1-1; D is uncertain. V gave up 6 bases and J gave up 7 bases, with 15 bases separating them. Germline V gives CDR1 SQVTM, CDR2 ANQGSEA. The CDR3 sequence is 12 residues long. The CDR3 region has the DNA TGCAGCGTGACTCTGACGGGGTTTGAAGCTTTCTTT. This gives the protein CSVTLTGFEAFF. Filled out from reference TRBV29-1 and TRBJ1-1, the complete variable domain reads SAVISQKPSRDICQRGTSLTIQCQVDSQVTMMFWYRQQPGQSLTLIATANQGSEATYESGFVIDKFPISRPNLTFSTLTVSNMSPEDSSIYLCSVTLTGFEAFFGQGTRLTVV.

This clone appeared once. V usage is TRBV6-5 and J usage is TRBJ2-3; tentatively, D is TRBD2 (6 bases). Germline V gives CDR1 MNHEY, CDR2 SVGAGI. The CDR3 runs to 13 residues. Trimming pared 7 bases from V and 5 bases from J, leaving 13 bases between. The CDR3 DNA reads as TGTGCCAGCACGGCGGGGATGTTAGATACGCAGTATTTT. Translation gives CASTAGMLDTQYF.

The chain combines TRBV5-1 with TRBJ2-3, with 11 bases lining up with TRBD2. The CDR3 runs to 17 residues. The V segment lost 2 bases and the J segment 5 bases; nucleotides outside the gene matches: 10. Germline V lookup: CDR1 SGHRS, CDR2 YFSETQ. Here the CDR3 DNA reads TGCGCCAGCAGCTTCAGGTCCGGGACTAGCGGTTTAGATACGCAGTATTTT. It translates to CASSFRSGTSGLDTQYF.

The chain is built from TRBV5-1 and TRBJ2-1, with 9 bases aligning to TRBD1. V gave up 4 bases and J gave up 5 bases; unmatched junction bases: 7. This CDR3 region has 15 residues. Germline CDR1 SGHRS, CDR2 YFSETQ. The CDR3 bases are TGCGCCAGCAGCATTGGGACAGGGCAGAACAATGAGCAGTTCTTC. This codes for CASSIGTGQNNEQFF.

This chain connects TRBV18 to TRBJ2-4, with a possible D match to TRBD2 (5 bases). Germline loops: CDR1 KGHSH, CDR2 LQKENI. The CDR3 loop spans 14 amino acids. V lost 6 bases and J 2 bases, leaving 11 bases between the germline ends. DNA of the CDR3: TGTGCCAGCTCCCCTGACTATTCCAAAAACATTCAGTACTTC. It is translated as CASSPDYSKNIQYF. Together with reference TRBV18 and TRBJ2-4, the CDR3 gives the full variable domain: NAGVMQNPRHLVRRRGQEARLRCSPMKGHSHVYWYRQLPEEGLKFMVYLQKENIIDESGMPKERFSAEFPKEGPSILRIQQVVRGDSAAYFCASSPDYSKNIQYFGAGTRLSVL.

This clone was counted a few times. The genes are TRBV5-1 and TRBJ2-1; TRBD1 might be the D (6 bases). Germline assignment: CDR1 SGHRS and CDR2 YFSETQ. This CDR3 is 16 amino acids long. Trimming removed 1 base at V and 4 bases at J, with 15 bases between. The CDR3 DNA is TGCGCCAGCAGCTTGCCATCCAACAGGGATTACAATGAGCAGTTCTTC. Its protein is CASSLPSNRDYNEQFF.

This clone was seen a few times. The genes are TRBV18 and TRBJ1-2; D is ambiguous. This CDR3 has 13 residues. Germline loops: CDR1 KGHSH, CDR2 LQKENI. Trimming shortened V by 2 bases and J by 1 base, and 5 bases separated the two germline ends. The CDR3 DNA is TGTGCCAGCTCACCAGGGAGTAACTATGGCTACACCTTC. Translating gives CASSPGSNYGYTF. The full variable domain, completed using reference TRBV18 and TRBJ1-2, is NAGVMQNPRHLVRRRGQEARLRCSPMKGHSHVYWYRQLPEEGLKFMVYLQKENIIDESGMPKERFSAEFPKEGPSILRIQQVVRGDSAAYFCASSPGSNYGYTFGSGTRLTVV.

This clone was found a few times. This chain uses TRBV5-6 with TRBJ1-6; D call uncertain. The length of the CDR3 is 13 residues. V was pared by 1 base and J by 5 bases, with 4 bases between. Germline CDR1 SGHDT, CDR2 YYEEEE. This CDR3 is CASSLTDNSPLHF. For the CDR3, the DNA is TGTGCCAGCAGCTTGACAGATAATTCACCCCTCCACTTT.

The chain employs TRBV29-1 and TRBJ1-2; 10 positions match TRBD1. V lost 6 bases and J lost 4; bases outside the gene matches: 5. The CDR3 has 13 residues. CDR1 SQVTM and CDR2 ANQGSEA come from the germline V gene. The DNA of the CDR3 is TGCAGCGTCCCGACAGGGGGCGGCTATGGCTACACCTTC. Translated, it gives CSVPTGGGYGYTF.

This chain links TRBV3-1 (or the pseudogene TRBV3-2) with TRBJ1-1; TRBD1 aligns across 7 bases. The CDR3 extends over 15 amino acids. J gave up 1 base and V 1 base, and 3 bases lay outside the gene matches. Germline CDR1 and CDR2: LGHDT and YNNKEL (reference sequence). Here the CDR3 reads CASSQGNRGNTEAFF. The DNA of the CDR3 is TGTGCCAGCAGCCAAGGTAACAGGGGGAACACTGAAGCTTTCTTT.

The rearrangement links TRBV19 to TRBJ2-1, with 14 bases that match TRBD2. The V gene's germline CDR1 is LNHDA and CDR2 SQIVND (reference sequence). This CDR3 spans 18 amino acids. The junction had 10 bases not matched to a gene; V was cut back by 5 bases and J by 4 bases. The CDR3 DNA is TGTGCCAGTAGTTCAAGGACTAGCGGGGGGCCACAGTACAATGAGCAGTTCTTC. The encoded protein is CASSSRTSGGPQYNEQFF. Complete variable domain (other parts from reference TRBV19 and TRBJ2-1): DGGITQSPKYLFRKEGQNVTLSCEQNLNHDAMYWYRQDPGQGLRLIYYSQIVNDFQKGDIAEGYSVSREKKESFPLTVTSAQKNPTAFYLCASSSRTSGGPQYNEQFFGPGTRLTVL.

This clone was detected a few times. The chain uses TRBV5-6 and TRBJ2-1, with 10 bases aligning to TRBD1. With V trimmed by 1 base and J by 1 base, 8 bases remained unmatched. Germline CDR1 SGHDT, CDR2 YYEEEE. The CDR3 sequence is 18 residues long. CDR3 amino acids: CASSLYRDRGRSYNEQFF. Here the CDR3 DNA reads TGTGCCAGCAGCTTGTACCGGGACAGGGGTCGATCCTACAATGAGCAGTTCTTC.

The CDR3 loop is CASSLLGGRSKQYF. For the CDR3, the DNA is TGTGCCAGCAGCTTATTGGGTGGTCGTAGTAAGCAGTACTTC. The chain joins TRBV7-2 to TRBJ2-7; D unresolved. Trimming stripped 2 bases from V and 8 bases from J, with 16 bases between. There are 14 residues in the CDR3. Germline CDR1 is SGHTA and CDR2 is FQGNSA.

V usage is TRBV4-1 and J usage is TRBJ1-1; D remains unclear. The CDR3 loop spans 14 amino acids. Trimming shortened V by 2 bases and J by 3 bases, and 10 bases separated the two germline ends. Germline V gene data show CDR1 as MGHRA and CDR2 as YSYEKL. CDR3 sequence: CASSQLSQDTEAFF. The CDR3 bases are TGCGCCAGCAGCCAACTCTCCCAGGACACTGAAGCTTTCTTT.

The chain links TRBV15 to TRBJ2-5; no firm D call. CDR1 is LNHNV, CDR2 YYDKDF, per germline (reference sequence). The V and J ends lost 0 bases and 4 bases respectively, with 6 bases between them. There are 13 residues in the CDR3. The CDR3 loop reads CATSRDVGETQYF. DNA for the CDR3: TGTGCCACCAGCAGAGATGTAGGAGAGACCCAGTACTTC.

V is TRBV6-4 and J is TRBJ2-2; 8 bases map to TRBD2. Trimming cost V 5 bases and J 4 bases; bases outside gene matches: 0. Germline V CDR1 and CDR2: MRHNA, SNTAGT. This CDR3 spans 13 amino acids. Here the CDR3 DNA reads TGTGCCAGCAGTAGCGGGAGCACCGGGGAGCTGTTTTTT. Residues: CASSSGSTGELFF.

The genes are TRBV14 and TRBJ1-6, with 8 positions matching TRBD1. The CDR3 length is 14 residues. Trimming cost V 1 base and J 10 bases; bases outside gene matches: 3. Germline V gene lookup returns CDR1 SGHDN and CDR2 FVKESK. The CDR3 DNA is TGTGCCAGCAGCCAAGGTGACAGGGGATCACCCCTCCACTTT. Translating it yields CASSQGDRGSPLHF.